This entry lists 20 T cell receptor beta chains sequenced from one sample in a study of T-cell reconstitution after alpha-beta-depleted transplantation in children. Molecular barcoding with unique molecular identifiers was used for the TCRbeta library. TCRdb re-derived calls from the PCR reads in MiXCR, one entry per CDR3 protein. The sample holds 500,000 to 600,000 distinct CDR3 sequences, 27% seen once. Sequencing used PBMCs, obtained before TCRalphabeta/CD19-depleted stem cell transplant. The receptors shown here come from a boy younger than two with Wiskott-Aldrich syndrome, due to receive a stem cell transplant.

This clonotype has only a few counts. This chain links TRBV5-1 with TRBJ2-7; a weak D match, TRBD2 (7 bases). The CDR3 has 15 residues. The V end was cut by 0 bases, the J end by 4 bases, with 14 bases between. CDR1 is SGHRS, CDR2 YFSETQ, per germline. CDR3 nucleotide sequence: TGCGCCAGCAGCTTGGTCCGGGGGGCGGAGTACGAGCAGTACTTC. Protein product: CASSLVRGAEYEQYF.

This clonotype was picked up a small number of times. V usage is TRBV4-2 and J usage is TRBJ2-7, with D perhaps TRBD1 (5 bases). V was pared by 4 bases and J by 0 bases, with 16 bases between. Germline CDR1 is LGHNA and CDR2 is YNFKEQ. The CDR3 sequence is 16 residues long. The CDR3 DNA reads as TGTGCCAGCAGCCCGAGGACAAGACTTGGCTCCTACGAGCAGTACTTC. Its translation is CASSPRTRLGSYEQYF.

The chain has TRBV7-9 and TRBJ2-1; 13 bases fit TRBD2. Losses at the gene ends were 4 bases for V and 3 bases for J; bases not matched to a gene: 6. Germline V lookup: CDR1 SEHNR, CDR2 FQNEAQ (reference sequence). This CDR3 spans 17 amino acids. CDR3 DNA: TGTGCCAGCAGCTCGAAGACTAGCGGGAGGAGCTACAATGAGCAGTTCTTC. Translation: CASSSKTSGRSYNEQFF.

This clonotype was found a few times. V and J are TRBV5-1 and TRBJ2-1; TRBD1 might be the D (5 bases). Germline CDR1 is SGHRS and CDR2 is YFSETQ. Between the trimmed V and J ends, which lost 0 bases and 7 bases, there was a span of 14 bases. This CDR3 is built from 15 residues. The CDR3 sequence: CASSLEAGNINEQFF. The CDR3 DNA sequence: TGCGCCAGCAGCTTGGAGGCAGGGAATATAAATGAGCAGTTCTTC.

This clonotype appeared a few times. Here the CDR3 DNA reads TGCAGTGCTAGAGAGAGAAGGCGGGCCACCTACGAGCAGTACTTC. Protein product: CSARERRRATYEQYF. This chain links TRBV20-1 with TRBJ2-7; TRBD2 is a possible D gene (5 bases). Germline V gene data show CDR1 as DFQATT and CDR2 as SNEGSKA (reference sequence). V was trimmed by 0 bases and J by 2 bases, leaving 14 bases between them. This CDR3 has 15 amino acids.

This clonotype came up a few times. The chain recombines TRBV7-2 with TRBJ2-3; 8 bases line up with TRBD2. V gave up 5 bases and J gave up 3 bases; unmatched junction bases: 10. CDR3 length equals 16 residues. Germline lookup yields CDR1 SGHTA and CDR2 FQGNSA. The CDR3 spells CASSTNSGKGTDTQYF. The DNA for the CDR3 is TGTGCCAGCAGCACCAATAGCGGGAAAGGAACAGATACGCAGTATTTT. The whole variable domain, filled in from reference TRBV7-2 and TRBJ2-3, reads GAGVSQSPSNKVTEKGKDVELRCDPISGHTALYWYRQSLGQGLEFLIYFQGNSAPDKSGLPSDRFSAERTGGSVSTLTIQRTQQEDSAVYLCASSTNSGKGTDTQYFGPGTRLTVL.

This clonotype was seen a handful of times. V gene TRBV20-1 combines with J gene TRBJ2-3, with TRBD2 matching over 11 bases. Germline CDR1 reads DFQATT; CDR2 reads SNEGSKA (reference sequence). Trimming cost V 4 bases and J 7 bases; bases outside gene matches: 7. This CDR3 spans 14 amino acids. In DNA form, the CDR3 reads TGCAGTGCTAAGGGACTAGCGGAGGAAAATACGCAGTATTTT. Translated, it gives CSAKGLAEENTQYF.

J is TRBJ2-7 and V is TRBV29-1, with 8 nucleotides matching TRBD2. With V trimmed by 5 bases and J by 2 bases, 5 bases remained unmatched. Germline assignment: CDR1 SQVTM and CDR2 ANQGSEA. The CDR3 runs 13 residues. CDR3 in DNA: TGCAGCGTTTTTAGCGGGAAGACCTACGAGCAGTACTTC. Residues: CSVFSGKTYEQYF.

V and J are TRBV20-1 and TRBJ1-1, with D perhaps matching TRBD1 (6 bases). Germline-derived CDR1 and CDR2 are DFQATT and SNEGSKA (reference sequence). The CDR3 is 12 residues long. V was trimmed by 3 bases and J by 9 bases, leaving 14 bases between them. The CDR3 loop is CSASLVQGQAFF. The CDR3 coding sequence is TGCAGTGCTAGCTTGGTTCAGGGGCAAGCTTTCTTT.

This chain joins TRBV24-1 and TRBJ2-3; possible D gene TRBD2, 5 bases. In germline, CDR1 is KGHDR, CDR2 SFDVKD. Trimming took 3 bases from V and 0 from J, leaving 9 bases between them. CDR3 length: 15 amino acids. In DNA, the CDR3 is TGTGCCACCAGTGATATACTAGGAAGCACAGATACGCAGTATTTT. This translates into CATSDILGSTDTQYF.

V is TRBV12-3 or TRBV12-4 and J is TRBJ2-3; D uncertain. The CDR3 loop spans 15 amino acids. V was pared by 3 bases and J by 0 bases, with 10 bases between. The CDR3 sequence is CASSFNTPSTDTQYF. The CDR3 DNA reads as TGTGCCAGCAGTTTTAACACACCTAGCACAGATACGCAGTATTTT.

This clonotype was recorded a few times. The chain uses TRBV10-3 and TRBJ2-5, with 13 bases fitting TRBD2. V was clipped by 3 bases and J by 3 bases; unmatched bases: 16. Germline V gives CDR1 ENHRY, CDR2 SYGVKD. There are 20 residues in the CDR3. The CDR3 DNA reads TGTGCCATCAGTGACCCGACTAGCGGGAGGCAAAAAGGACTTGAAGAGACCCAGTACTTC. Translation: CAISDPTSGRQKGLEETQYF.

The chain uses TRBV5-1 and TRBJ1-4; D gene ambiguous. This CDR3 is built from 16 residues. V lost 1 base to trimming and J lost 5 bases, with 15 bases between them. Germline values: CDR1 SGHRS, CDR2 YFSETQ. CDR3 protein: CASSLLGYRRNEKLFF. The CDR3 region has the DNA TGCGCCAGCAGCTTGTTAGGGTACCGGCGGAATGAAAAACTGTTTTTT.

The chain carries TRBV5-1 and TRBJ1-3; 7 nucleotides line up with TRBD1. CDR1 SGHRS and CDR2 YFSETQ come from the germline V gene. Trimming removed 0 bases from V and 4 bases from J; junction bases left unmatched: 1. The CDR3 contains 14 residues. The CDR3 spells CASSLGDRGNTIYF. The DNA of the CDR3 is TGCGCCAGCAGCTTGGGGGACAGAGGAAACACCATATATTTT.

V gene TRBV5-1 combines with J gene TRBJ2-1; TRBD2 might be the D (6 bases). Germline CDR1 is SGHRS and CDR2 is YFSETQ. This CDR3 region has 16 residues. Trimming shortened V by 5 bases and J by 0 bases, and 15 bases separated the two germline ends. The DNA of the CDR3 is TGCGCCAGCAGTCCTTTTAGCGGCATCTCCTACAATGAGCAGTTCTTC. It codes for CASSPFSGISYNEQFF.

This chain joins TRBV5-5 and TRBJ1-1, with unresolved D. V gave up 3 bases and J gave up 1 base, with 10 bases separating them. The CDR3 sequence is 14 residues long. Germline V lookup: CDR1 SGHKS, CDR2 YYEKEE (reference sequence). This chain's CDR3 is CASSSLLQNTEAFF. The CDR3 DNA reads TGTGCCAGCAGCTCTCTCTTGCAGAACACTGAAGCTTTCTTT.

The chain links TRBV5-1 to TRBJ2-5; TRBD1 matches at 9 bases. CDR1 SGHRS and CDR2 YFSETQ come from the germline V gene. The CDR3 runs 13 residues. Germline trimming cut 4 bases from V and 5 bases from J; bases unmatched to any gene: 3. CDR3 residues: CASSGTGLETQYF. The CDR3 DNA reads TGCGCCAGCAGCGGGACAGGGTTGGAGACCCAGTACTTC.

Only a few counts were recorded for this clonotype. The chain is built from TRBV20-1 and TRBJ1-4; unclear D gene. Germline loops: CDR1 DFQATT, CDR2 SNEGSKA (reference sequence). The CDR3 contains 12 residues. With 5 bases removed from V and 7 bases from J, the gap between germline ends came to 11 bases. This chain's CDR3 is CSASYGVEKLFF. CDR3 in DNA: TGCAGTGCTTCGTACGGGGTTGAAAAACTGTTTTTT.

This chain connects TRBV12-3 or TRBV12-4 to TRBJ2-1; TRBD1 agrees at 9 bases. V was clipped by 5 bases and J by 7 bases; unmatched bases: 6. This CDR3 has 14 amino acids. CDR3 sequence (DNA): TGTGCCAGCAGTGAACGGACAGGGGATAATGAGCAGTTCTTC. Protein sequence: CASSERTGDNEQFF.

The chain has TRBV28 and TRBJ2-7, with a weak D call TRBD2 (6 bases). V dropped 3 bases and J dropped 9 bases, with 15 bases sitting between them. CDR3 length: 13 amino acids. Germline CDR1 reads MDHEN; CDR2 reads SYDVKM. CDR3 amino acids: CASSFAGPLGQYF. CDR3 nucleotides: TGTGCCAGCAGTTTCGCGGGACCCCTTGGGCAGTACTTC.